Listed here are 27 T cell receptor beta chains from one sample, sequenced in a study of blood T cell repertoires in COVID-19. Clones were sequenced by immunoSEQ multiplex PCR, and TCRdb holds only the in-frame ones, with some missing. The sample includes 90,000 to 120,000 clones, approximately 88% of them seen just once. Source material: peripheral blood. The receptors derive from a human donor in a cohort sampled during active COVID-19.

The DNA for the CDR3 is TGTGCCCTTATGGGCGGGGGTAATGAGCAGTTCTTC. This gives the protein CALMGGGNEQFF. The chain combines TRBV30 with TRBJ2-1; 7 bases map to TRBD2. V dropped 8 bases and J dropped 7; count of bases not matched to a gene: 8. Germline V gene lookup returns CDR1 GTSNPN and CDR2 SVGIG (reference sequence). The length of the CDR3 is 12 residues.

V gene TRBV5-1 combines with J gene TRBJ2-2; D might be TRBD1 (6 bases). Trimming removed 6 bases at V and 2 bases at J, with 14 bases between. The CDR3 sequence is 15 residues long. The germline V gene has CDR1 SGHRS and CDR2 YFSETQ. The CDR3 here is CASTIDRINTGELFF. CDR3 in DNA: TGCGCCAGCACAATAGACAGGATAAACACCGGGGAGCTGTTTTTT. Full variable domain (remainder filled in from reference TRBV5-1 and TRBJ2-2): KAGVTQTPRYLIKTRGQQVTLSCSPISGHRSVSWYQQTPGQGLQFLFEYFSETQRNKGNFPGRFSGRQFSNSRSEMNVSTLELGDSALYLCASTIDRINTGELFFGEGSRLTVL.

This chain links TRBV5-6 with TRBJ2-1, with D tentatively TRBD1 (7 bases). The germline CDR1 and CDR2 sequences are SGHDT and YYEEEE. With 5 bases removed from V and 7 bases from J, the gap between germline ends came to 22 bases. The CDR3 loop spans 16 amino acids. The CDR3 spells CASRQGGVQGRNEQFF. The CDR3 DNA reads as TGTGCCAGCAGGCAGGGGGGAGTCCAGGGGAGGAATGAGCAGTTCTTC.

The chain joins TRBV7-2 to TRBJ2-7, with TRBD2 matching over 10 bases. There are 14 residues in the CDR3. V was pared by 5 bases and J by 3 bases, with 4 bases of the junction left unmatched. Germline-derived CDR1 and CDR2 are SGHTA and FQGNSA. In nucleotides, the CDR3 is TGTGCCAGCAGCCACCCTAGCGGGGGCTACGAGCAGTACTTC. This sequence encodes CASSHPSGGYEQYF.

J is TRBJ2-1 and V is TRBV19, with 13 bases fitting TRBD2. Germline assignment: CDR1 LNHDA and CDR2 SQIVND (reference sequence). The CDR3 length is 16 residues. With 3 bases clipped from V and 8 bases from J, the junction kept 7 bases outside the gene matches. DNA for the CDR3: TGTGCCAGTAGTATCCGGACTAGCGGGAGAGGGTATGAGCAGTTCTTC. It specifies CASSIRTSGRGYEQFF.

The chain joins TRBV7-2 to TRBJ2-5; 8 nucleotides align to TRBD2. Trimming at V came to 5 bases and at J to 3 bases, leaving 8 bases not matched to a gene. CDR1 is SGHTA, CDR2 FQGNSA, per germline. The CDR3 contains 15 residues. CDR3 residues: CASSPQLLAEETQYF. The CDR3 DNA reads as TGTGCCAGCAGCCCCCAACTACTAGCGGAAGAGACCCAGTACTTC.

The V gene is TRBV4-3, the J gene TRBJ2-1, with 9 nucleotides matching TRBD2. The V gene's germline CDR1 is LGHNA and CDR2 YSLEER. The CDR3 runs 18 residues. The trim removed 0 bases at V and 2 bases at J, leaving 8 bases unmatched. The CDR3 reads CASSQDGGSGRTYNEQFF. CDR3 nucleotide sequence: TGCGCCAGCAGCCAAGATGGCGGAAGCGGGAGGACCTACAATGAGCAGTTCTTC.

This clone was counted only a few times. The chain couples TRBV18 to TRBJ1-2; 7 nucleotides line up with TRBD1. This CDR3 region has 12 residues. Looked up from germline, CDR1 is KGHSH and CDR2 is LQKENI. The J segment lost 6 bases and the V segment lost 3 bases, leaving 1 base of the junction unmatched. The CDR3 sequence: CASSPQGDGYTF. CDR3 bases: TGTGCCAGCTCACCGCAGGGGGATGGCTACACCTTC. Using reference TRBV18 and TRBJ1-2 for the parts outside the CDR3, the full variable domain is NAGVMQNPRHLVRRRGQEARLRCSPMKGHSHVYWYRQLPEEGLKFMVYLQKENIIDESGMPKERFSAEFPKEGPSILRIQQVVRGDSAAYFCASSPQGDGYTFGSGTRLTVV.

This rearrangement joins TRBV11-2 to TRBJ1-2; D remains unclear. The CDR3 runs 13 residues. Germline loops: CDR1 SGHAT, CDR2 FQNNGV. Trimming removed 8 bases at V and 1 base at J, with 11 bases between. Here the CDR3 reads CASRNPGNYGYTF. The DNA of the CDR3 is TGTGCCAGCCGCAACCCGGGTAACTATGGCTACACCTTC.

This clone has just a few counts. This chain connects TRBV12-5 to TRBJ1-1, with unresolved D. CDR1 is LGHNT, CDR2 FRNRAP, per germline. V lost 5 bases and J lost 7, with 14 bases in between. The CDR3 totals 13 residues. The CDR3 DNA is TGTGCTAGTGGTCCGGGATCCTCTTTTGAAGCTTTCTTT. Amino acid sequence: CASGPGSSFEAFF.

This chain links TRBV2 with TRBJ2-7; 10 nucleotides align to TRBD1. The V gene's germline CDR1 is SNHLY and CDR2 FYNNEI. The trim removed 8 bases at V and 6 bases at J, leaving 7 bases unmatched. The CDR3 is 13 residues long. For the CDR3, the DNA is TGTGCCAGCTTCGGGACAGGGGCTGGCGAGCAGTACTTC. It specifies CASFGTGAGEQYF.

This rearrangement joins TRBV9 to TRBJ2-2, with 7 bases lining up with TRBD2. CDR1 and CDR2 from the germline V gene are SGDLS and YYNGEE. The CDR3 totals 15 residues. The junction had 4 bases not matched to a gene; V was cut back by 5 bases and J by 0 bases. The CDR3 nucleotides read TGTGCCAGCAGGGCTAGCGGCGCGAACACCGGGGAGCTGTTTTTT. Residues: CASRASGANTGELFF.

The chain joins TRBV29-1 to TRBJ1-1, with no clear D. The CDR3 sequence is 14 residues long. The germline V gene has CDR1 SQVTM and CDR2 ANQGSEA. V shed 3 bases and J shed 0 bases, with 11 bases lying between them. The CDR3 reads CSVERHRMNTEAFF. CDR3 nucleotide sequence: TGCAGCGTTGAGCGACACCGGATGAACACTGAAGCTTTCTTT.

The rearrangement links TRBV7-2 to TRBJ1-3; D gene unclear. The germline V and J ends were trimmed by 5 bases and 0 bases, with 11 bases remaining between them. This CDR3 contains 15 residues. The V gene's germline CDR1 is SGHTA and CDR2 FQGNSA. The DNA for the CDR3 is TGTGCCAGCAGCCAATATACTTCCTCTGGAAACACCATATATTTT. Amino acids: CASSQYTSSGNTIYF.

The rearrangement joins TRBV11-2 to TRBJ2-5; TRBD2 matches 8 bases. J lost 5 bases, V lost 8 bases, and 4 bases had no gene match. This CDR3 has 12 residues. Germline CDR1 reads SGHAT; CDR2 reads FQNNGV. The CDR3: CASGVAGETQYF. As DNA, the CDR3 is TGTGCCAGCGGAGTAGCGGGGGAGACCCAGTACTTC.

This rearrangement joins TRBV7-8 to TRBJ1-1; tentatively, D is TRBD1 (5 bases). Per the germline V gene, CDR1 is SGHVS and CDR2 is FQNEAQ. V lost 5 bases, J lost 4 bases, and 14 bases lay in between. The CDR3 runs 14 residues. The CDR3 DNA reads TGTGCCAGCAGCCACCCCAGGGTGAGCACTGAAGCTTTCTTT. Translating gives CASSHPRVSTEAFF.

This rearrangement joins TRBV9 to TRBJ2-1, with TRBD2 identical over 9 bases. The CDR3 length is 15 residues. Germline loops: CDR1 SGDLS, CDR2 YYNGEE. The V and J ends lost 2 bases and 9 bases, in that order; junction bases with no gene match: 9. CDR3 sequence: CASSVFSGSAGEQFF. The CDR3 bases are TGTGCCAGCAGCGTTTTTAGCGGGAGTGCGGGTGAGCAGTTCTTC.

This chain uses TRBV7-9 with TRBJ2-6; 10 bases line up with TRBD1. From germline, CDR1 is SEHNR and CDR2 FQNEAQ (reference sequence). With 4 bases clipped from V and 2 bases from J, the junction kept 5 bases outside the gene matches. The CDR3 contains 17 residues. CDR3 in DNA: TGTGCCAGCAGCTGGGGACAGGGGCCCACTGGGGCCAACGTCCTGACTTTC. Translated: CASSWGQGPTGANVLTF. The entire variable domain, with the rest obtained from reference TRBV7-9 and TRBJ2-6, is as follows: DTGVSQNPRHKITKRGQNVTFRCDPISEHNRLYWYRQTLGQGPEFLTYFQNEAQLEKSRLLSDRFSAERPKGSFSTLEIQRTEQGDSAMYLCASSWGQGPTGANVLTFGAGSRLTVL.

The chain combines TRBV5-1 with TRBJ1-6, with 7 bases lining up with TRBD1. Germline CDR1 and CDR2: SGHRS and YFSETQ. With 4 bases clipped from V and 0 bases from J, the junction kept 4 bases outside the gene matches. This CDR3 comprises 16 residues. CDR3 in amino acids: CASSRTGSSYNSPLHF. The CDR3 nucleotides read TGCGCCAGCAGCAGGACAGGCAGCTCCTATAATTCACCCCTCCACTTT.

This clone was picked up a small number of times. The V gene is TRBV5-1, the J gene TRBJ2-7, with 8 bases fitting TRBD2. The CDR3 runs 14 residues. Trimming removed 4 bases from V and 4 bases from J; junction bases left unmatched: 7. Germline CDR1 SGHRS, CDR2 YFSETQ. CDR3 nucleotide sequence: TGCGCCAGCAGCCCGGGGGTAGCGGGATACGAGCAGTACTTC. It encodes CASSPGVAGYEQYF.

This chain uses TRBV4-1 with TRBJ2-1; TRBD2 matches 7 bases. V lost 0 bases to trimming and J lost 10 bases; unmatched junction nucleotides: 12. Germline lookup yields CDR1 MGHRA and CDR2 YSYEKL. The CDR3 is 16 amino acids. The CDR3 bases are TGCGCCAGCAGCCAAGAAGGTTGGGGAGGGCGGGAGGAGCAGTTCTTC. Protein sequence: CASSQEGWGGREEQFF.

In this sample, this clone turned up once. V gene TRBV11-2 combines with J gene TRBJ2-7; D is unresolved. V gave up 5 bases and J gave up 0 bases, with 14 bases separating them. The CDR3 is 15 amino acids. Germline V gives CDR1 SGHAT, CDR2 FQNNGV. The CDR3 DNA is TGTGCCAGCAGCCCTGATGTCCTGAGCTCCTACGAGCAGTACGTC. Its protein is CASSPDVLSSYEQYV.

This chain joins TRBV4-3 and TRBJ1-5, with D maybe TRBD1 (6 bases). The V end lost 2 bases, the J end lost 10 bases, and 15 bases lay between the germline ends. CDR1 and CDR2 from the germline V gene are LGHNA and YSLEER. CDR3 length: 14 amino acids. CDR3 sequence (DNA): TGCGCCAGCAGCCAATCTAGACTACAGGGTCCCCAGCATTTT. It encodes CASSQSRLQGPQHF.

The chain recombines TRBV5-1 with TRBJ2-5; 7 nucleotides agree with TRBD2. Looked up from germline, CDR1 is SGHRS and CDR2 is YFSETQ. The V segment lost 1 base and the J segment 4 bases; nucleotides outside the gene matches: 10. The CDR3 is 16 amino acids. This CDR3 reads CASSLNFGGRRETQYF. The CDR3, as DNA: TGCGCCAGCAGCTTGAATTTTGGCGGGAGAAGAGAGACCCAGTACTTC.

The rearrangement joins TRBV2 to TRBJ2-5; the D is unclear. With 2 bases removed from V and 4 bases from J, the gap between germline ends came to 11 bases. Germline assignment: CDR1 SNHLY and CDR2 FYNNEI. CDR3 length: 14 amino acids. For the CDR3, the DNA is TGTGCCAGCAGTGAACCCGGGTTAGGAGAGACCCAGTACTTC. Amino acid sequence: CASSEPGLGETQYF.

The chain carries TRBV18 and TRBJ2-2; perhaps TRBD2 as D (5 bases). This CDR3 is built from 16 residues. Germline lookup yields CDR1 KGHSH and CDR2 LQKENI. Trimming pared 0 bases from V and 6 bases from J, leaving 14 bases between. CDR3 DNA sequence: TGTGCCAGCTCACCACCTTTCGGCGGGTCGGCCGGGGAGCTGTTTTTT. It codes for CASSPPFGGSAGELFF.

In this sample, this clone turned up a few times. This chain uses TRBV6-5 with TRBJ2-2, with D possibly matching TRBD1 (6 bases). Germline values: CDR1 MNHEY, CDR2 SVGAGI. This CDR3 region has 14 residues. V was shortened by 7 bases and J by 2 bases, with 11 bases between the two germline ends. The CDR3 DNA is TGTGCCAGCAAAGGACAGAGAAACACCGGGGAGCTGTTTTTT. Its protein is CASKGQRNTGELFF.